This T cell receptor beta chain was identified during a study of breast tumors, draining lymph nodes, adjacent tissues. TCRdb reprocessed the multiplex PCR reads via MiXCR and lists one record per CDR3 protein. In the table there are approximately 17,000 distinct CDR3 sequences, roughly 46% of which are singletons. The source material was tumor-adjacent breast tissue. The receptor was isolated from a female donor with breast cancer. Some clones in this sample may be carry-over from other donors' samples.

The CDR3 reads CSAQTAGGRADTQYF. The CDR3 DNA follows: TGCAGTGCTCAGACAGCGGGGGGAAGGGCAGATACGCAGTATTTT. J is TRBJ2-3 and V is TRBV20-1; 9 bases align to TRBD2. CDR3 length: 15 residues. Germline trimming cut 5 bases from V and 4 bases from J; bases unmatched to any gene: 10. Germline CDR1 DFQATT, CDR2 SNEGSKA (reference sequence).